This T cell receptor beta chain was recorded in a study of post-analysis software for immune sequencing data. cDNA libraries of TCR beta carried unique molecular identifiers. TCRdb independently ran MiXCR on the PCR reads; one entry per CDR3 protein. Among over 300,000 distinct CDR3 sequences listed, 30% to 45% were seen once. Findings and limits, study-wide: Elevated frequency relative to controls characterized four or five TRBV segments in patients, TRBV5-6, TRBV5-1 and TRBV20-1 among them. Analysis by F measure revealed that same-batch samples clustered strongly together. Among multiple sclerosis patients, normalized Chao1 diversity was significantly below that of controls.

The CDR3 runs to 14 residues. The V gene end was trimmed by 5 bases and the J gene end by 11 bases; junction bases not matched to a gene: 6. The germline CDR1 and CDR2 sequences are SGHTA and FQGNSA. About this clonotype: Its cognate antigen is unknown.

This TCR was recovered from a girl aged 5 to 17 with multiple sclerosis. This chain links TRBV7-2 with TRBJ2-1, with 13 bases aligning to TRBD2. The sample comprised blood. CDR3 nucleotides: TGTGCCAGCAGCACGGGACTAGCGGGGTGGCAGCAGTTCTTC. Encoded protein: CASSTGLAGWQQFF.